These 8 T cell receptor beta chains were sequenced from one sample in a study of prognosis after radiotherapy for stage I lung cancer (dated by TCRdb to 2020 to 2022). The instrument was an Illumina HiSeq 3000. Two rounds of multiplex PCR on genomic DNA were used to amplify the TCR beta CDR3 region. The first PCR round used primers specific to each TRBV and TRBJ gene, and the primer sequences were filed in Chinese patent CN105087789A. Using fastp trimming at Q25 and MiXCR clonotype assembly, TCRdb reanalyzed the public sequencing data and kept in-frame beta chains. Rows with one shared CDR3 protein collapse into an entry with the most common genes and DNA. For this sample the table gives tens of thousands of distinct CDR3 sequences, of which around 37% were detected only once. The ten largest make up 55% to 70% of the sample. Sequencing used PBMCs, obtained before or after stereotactic body radiation therapy (not recorded which). Receptor source: a donor over 45 with non-small cell lung cancer.

This clonotype was seen ten or more times. The chain carries TRBV4-1 and TRBJ1-3; D gene unclear. Germline V CDR1 and CDR2: MGHRA, YSYEKL. The V end was cut by 0 bases, the J end by 3 bases, with 12 bases between. The CDR3 extends over 16 amino acids. This CDR3 is CASSQDGAGYGNTIYF. The CDR3 DNA is TGCGCCAGCAGCCAAGATGGAGCGGGCTATGGAAACACCATATATTTT.

The table lists this clonotype with many counts. The rearrangement links TRBV6-5 to TRBJ1-5; no definite D call. In germline, CDR1 is MNHEY, CDR2 SVGAGI. CDR3 size: 15 residues. Trimming took off 0 bases at V and 5 bases at J, with 11 bases between the two ends. CDR3 sequence reads: CASSYSSWQDQPQHF. The CDR3 coding sequence is TGTGCCAGCAGTTACTCCAGCTGGCAAGATCAGCCCCAGCATTTT.

This clonotype was seen more than once but under ten times. CDR3 sequence (DNA): TGTGCCAGCAGCCTCCGGGACCACTGGGCCTACGAGCAGTACTTC. Translation: CASSLRDHWAYEQYF. V is TRBV28 and J is TRBJ2-7; D could derive from TRBD1 or TRBD2 (5 bases each). Germline assignment: CDR1 MDHEN and CDR2 SYDVKM. The V and J ends lost 6 bases and 2 bases respectively, with 17 bases between them. This CDR3 contains 15 residues.

The CDR3 protein is CASSPGQGFAGANVLTF. The CDR3 DNA sequence: TGTGCCAGCAGTCCCGGACAGGGTTTTGCTGGGGCCAACGTCCTGACTTTC. V and J are TRBV27 and TRBJ2-6; 8 bases fit TRBD1. V dropped 5 bases and J dropped 2; count of bases not matched to a gene: 8. The CDR3 has 17 residues. Germline CDR1 is MNHEY and CDR2 is SMNVEV (reference sequence).

Points on this clonotype: This clone may be a read error of a much larger clone one base away. V usage is TRBV28 and J usage is TRBJ1-1; 7 bases are shared with TRBD1. This CDR3 is built from 18 residues. CDR1 and CDR2 from the germline V gene are MDHEN and SYDVKM. The J segment lost 7 bases and the V segment lost 0 bases, leaving 17 bases of the junction unmatched. CDR3 nucleotides: TGTGCCAGCAGTTTATGGGGACCACCCGGACAGGTACTGAATGAAGCTTTCTTT. Protein sequence: CASSLWGPPGQVLNEAFF.

This clonotype was observed a single time. The rearrangement uses TRBV5-4 and TRBJ2-1, with D perhaps TRBD2 (6 bases). The CDR3 has 15 amino acids. Germline CDR1 SGHNT, CDR2 YYREEE (reference sequence). Trimming took 3 bases from V and 8 from J, leaving 18 bases between them. The CDR3 loop is CASSSGVGELYEQFF. The DNA for the CDR3 is TGTGCCAGCAGCTCGGGGGTCGGTGAATTGTATGAGCAGTTCTTC.

The chain uses TRBV28 and TRBJ1-2, with TRBD1 matching over 9 bases. CDR3 size: 15 residues. The J segment lost 3 bases and the V segment lost 2 bases, leaving 4 bases of the junction unmatched. Germline CDR1 reads MDHEN; CDR2 reads SYDVKM. The CDR3, as DNA: TGTGCCAGCAGTTTAGGGTGGACAGGGGACTATGGCTACACCTTC. Protein product: CASSLGWTGDYGYTF.

This clonotype was observed once. J is TRBJ2-7 and V is TRBV2; possible D gene TRBD1, 6 bases. There are 15 residues in the CDR3. Germline lookup yields CDR1 SNHLY and CDR2 FYNNEI. Trimming removed 2 bases at V and 9 bases at J, with 20 bases between. The CDR3 DNA reads TGTGCCAGCAGTGAACTAAGACAGGTGAAGGACGGGCAGTACTTC. Translated, it gives CASSELRQVKDGQYF.